This T cell receptor (beta chain) was captured in a study of blood T cell repertoires in COVID-19 (dated by TCRdb to the early 2020s). General notes on the study: Collaborator samples came from the United States, Italy and Spain and covered acute and convalescent phases of COVID-19. The prospective study material was composed of cDNA or gDNA derived from T cells, B-cell-depleted T cells, or PBMCs. The dataset comprised deeply sampled blood TCRbeta repertoires from subjects exposed to, actively infected with, or recovered from COVID-19. The repertoires were released in a freely available public database intended as a resource for research on the immune response to SARS-CoV-2. Samples came from the ongoing ImmuneRACE study (first 160 participants) plus 1,254 subjects from 6 global collaborators. The sample metadata nearly always contained a de-identified subject ID, COVID-19 status, age in years and sex. Where HLA class I and class II types were available, the types were taken from metadata supplied by the sample provider, not from assay-based typing. Broader findings and caveats from the paper: Clinical and demographic metadata were provided uncurated, with the amount varying by source and participant.

Relative to germline, V is 7 bases shorter and J is 8 bases shorter, with 15 bases between their ends. The germline V gene sets CDR1 to MNHEY and CDR2 to SVGAGI. From its cysteine to its phenylalanine, the CDR3 spans 14 amino acids. The entry retains the CDR3 DNA only, 42 bases that are in frame from base 1. Participants in the prospective study were aged roughly 18 to 89 years, lived in 20 to 25 United States geographic areas, and enrolled through a virtual design. To assign participants to cohorts, the prospective study relied on clinical history that participants themselves reported in a screening survey and a study questionnaire. In the prospective study, mobile phlebotomists collected whole blood, serum and a nasopharyngeal or oropharyngeal swab from each participant. Additional blood draws and questionnaires over an approximately 2-month period could optionally be provided by prospective study participants. Before DNA extraction, prospective study blood samples were shipped either frozen or at room temperature.

TCRbeta CDR3 regions were amplified from genomic DNA using the immunoSEQ Assay, a bias-controlled multiplex PCR. Under the source paper's analysis protocol: The number of nucleated cells in each sample was estimated from the amplification of reference gene primers within the assay. To quantify the absolute abundance of each unique TCRbeta CDR3 rearrangement, sequence reads were collapsed and filtered. For each sample, productive Simpson clonality was calculated as the square root of Simpson's diversity index over productive rearrangements. This immuneACCESS table, as held by TCRdb, lists in-frame sequences with V and J called but not all clones. Of the missing ones, under half trace to an unresolved V gene in checked studies; the others have no known cause. V, J and clone size were drawn from that table, and D and trimming were deduced from the DNA. This sample gives fewer than 450,000 clones in total; 88% of them show up just once. The ten largest make up 2% to 2.5% of the sample.

Comment on this clone: No antigen is known for it. Per-base qualities were not stored, and no clone one base away is much larger.

The sequence is built from TRBV6-5 and TRBJ1-6, with no D gene named confidently. What was sequenced was PBMCs or T cells enriched from blood (not recorded which). The sequence came from a woman between 40 and 50 years old with acute COVID-19. In nucleotide form, the sequence is TGTGCCAGCACCCTCGGGCGGAGGGATTCACCCCTCCACTTT. Its product reads: CASTLGRRDSPLHF.